The 4 T cell receptor beta chains below come from one sample, sequenced in a study of identical twins (dated by TCRdb to the mid-2010s). Library preparation used 5' RACE. TCRdb records Illumina HiSeq 2000 as the sequencer. The raw public reads went through TCRdb reprocessing: fastp at Q25, MiXCR clone calling, in-frame beta chains kept. Each record represents a unique CDR3 protein, reported with the most common genes and DNA among its rows. The sample data list hundreds of thousands of distinct CDR3 sequences, and over 8.5% of these were observed just once. The top ten hold more than 0.75% of the sample. The same sample was also studied in work on yellow fever vaccine responses in identical twins.

Material for sequencing was PBMCs. Every receptor here comes from a woman aged 18-29 years in good health.

The V gene is TRBV28, the J gene TRBJ2-7; D is perhaps TRBD1 (5 bases). CDR1 is MDHEN and CDR2 is SYDVKM in the germline V gene. The ends were cut back, 1 base at V and 6 bases at J, with 10 bases in the middle. The CDR3 consists of 13 residues. CDR3 amino acids: CASSLSVGREQYF. The CDR3 DNA follows: TGTGCCAGCAGTTTATCCGTGGGGCGCGAGCAGTACTTC.

The chain carries TRBV5-4 and TRBJ1-1; the D is unclear. The germline V and J ends were trimmed by 4 bases and 4 bases, with 8 bases remaining between them. The CDR3 loop spans 12 amino acids. CDR1 SGHNT and CDR2 YYREEE come from the germline V gene (reference sequence). The CDR3 nucleotides are TGTGCCAGCAGCGACGACGGCACTGAAGCTTTCTTT. This sequence encodes CASSDDGTEAFF.

The chain recombines TRBV6-5 with TRBJ2-3; D gene uncertain. The CDR3 has 13 amino acids. Trimming shortened V by 2 bases and J by 6 bases, and 9 bases separated the two germline ends. The V gene's germline CDR1 is MNHEY and CDR2 SVGAGI. CDR3 nucleotides: TGTGCCAGCAGTTACGGGAAAGGTGATACGCAGTATTTT. Translated, it gives CASSYGKGDTQYF.

This clonotype has ten or more counts. The chain couples TRBV29-1 to TRBJ1-1; D is ambiguous. Trimming shortened V by 6 bases and J by 10 bases, and 18 bases separated the two germline ends. This CDR3 is 12 amino acids long. Germline-derived CDR1 and CDR2 are SQVTM and ANQGSEA. CDR3 nucleotides: TGCAGCGTCTGGACGGACGAACCTGGAGCTTTCTTT. As protein: CSVWTDEPGAFF.